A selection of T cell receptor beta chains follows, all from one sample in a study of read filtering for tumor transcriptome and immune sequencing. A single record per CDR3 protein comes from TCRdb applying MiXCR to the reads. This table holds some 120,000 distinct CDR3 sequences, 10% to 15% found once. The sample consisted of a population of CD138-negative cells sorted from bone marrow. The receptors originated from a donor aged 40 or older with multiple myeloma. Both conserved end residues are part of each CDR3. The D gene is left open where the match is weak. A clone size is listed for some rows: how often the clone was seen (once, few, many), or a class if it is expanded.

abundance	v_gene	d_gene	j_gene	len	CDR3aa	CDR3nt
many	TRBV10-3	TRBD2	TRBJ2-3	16	CAISERPSGNTDTQYF	TGTGCCATCAGTGAGCGTCCTAGCGGGAACACAGATACGCAGTATTTT
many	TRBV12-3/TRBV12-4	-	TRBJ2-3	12	CASVEGSDTQYF	TGTGCCAGCGTGGAGGGGTCGGATACGCAGTATTTT
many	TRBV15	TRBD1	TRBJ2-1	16	CATSTFGTGFYNEQFF	TGTGCCACCAGCACCTTTGGGACAGGGTTCTACAATGAGCAGTTCTTC
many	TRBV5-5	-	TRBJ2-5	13	CASSLQNQETQYF	TGTGCCAGCAGCTTACAGAACCAAGAGACCCAGTACTTC
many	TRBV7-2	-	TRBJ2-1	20	CASSSPRTGNPARSYNEQFF	TGTGCCAGCAGCTCGCCTAGAACAGGGAACCCGGCGCGCTCCTACAATGAGCAGTTCTTC
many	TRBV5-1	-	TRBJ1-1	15	CASSDTPTMNTEAFF	TGCGCCAGCAGTGACACCCCTACGATGAACACTGAAGCTTTCTTT
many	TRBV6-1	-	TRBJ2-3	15	CASGTGALGTDTQYF	TGTGCCAGCGGGACCGGGGCTTTGGGCACAGATACGCAGTATTTT
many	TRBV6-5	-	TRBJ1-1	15	CASSYRQEIPSKAFF	TGTGCCAGCAGTTACAGACAGGAAATTCCTTCCAAAGCTTTCTTT
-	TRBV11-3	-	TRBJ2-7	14	CASSLGSGADEQYF	TGTGCCAGCAGCCTCGGTTCAGGGGCCGACGAGCAGTACTTC
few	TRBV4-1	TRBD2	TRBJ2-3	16	CASSQTSGLGTDTQYF	TGCGCCAGCAGCCAGACTAGCGGACTGGGCACAGATACGCAGTATTTT
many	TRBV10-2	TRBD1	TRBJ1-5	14	CASTRGGGVQPQHF	TGCGCCAGCACCCGAGGAGGGGGCGTACAGCCCCAGCATTTT
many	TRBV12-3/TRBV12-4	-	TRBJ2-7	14	CASSLLRGTYEQYF	TGTGCCAGCAGTTTGTTGCGGGGTACTTACGAGCAGTACTTC
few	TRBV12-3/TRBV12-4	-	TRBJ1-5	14	CASSSGEAYQPQHF	TGTGCCAGCAGCTCCGGGGAGGCCTACCAGCCCCAGCATTTT
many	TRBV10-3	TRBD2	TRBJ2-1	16	CAISESGAGGGNEQFF	TGTGCCATCAGTGAGTCAGGCGCGGGGGGAGGCAATGAGCAGTTCTTC
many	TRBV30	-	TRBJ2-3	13	CAWTAGRTDTQYF	TGTGCCTGGACGGCGGGGCGCACAGATACGCAGTATTTT
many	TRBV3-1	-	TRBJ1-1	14	CASSQTWLYTEAFF	TGTGCCAGCAGCCAAACTTGGTTGTACACTGAAGCTTTCTTT
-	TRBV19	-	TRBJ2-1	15	CASSEYRGLYNEQFF	TGTGCCAGTAGTGAATACAGGGGACTCTACAATGAGCAGTTCTTC
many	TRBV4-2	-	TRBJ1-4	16	CASSPRGGGQNEKLFF	TGTGCCAGCAGCCCGAGGGGTGGAGGACAAAATGAAAAACTGTTTTTT
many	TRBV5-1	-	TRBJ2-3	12	CASRNLVDTQYF	TGCGCCAGCAGGAACCTGGTAGATACGCAGTATTTT
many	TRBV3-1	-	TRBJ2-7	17	CASSQDLNRQLSYEQYF	TGTGCCAGCAGCCAAGATCTGAACCGGCAACTTTCCTACGAGCAGTACTTC
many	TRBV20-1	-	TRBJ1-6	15	CSARTRLSYNSPLHF	TGCAGTGCTAGAACCAGGCTGTCCTATAATTCACCCCTCCACTTT
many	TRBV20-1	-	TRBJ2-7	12	CSAGPLSYEQYF	TGCAGTGCTGGACCGCTCTCCTACGAGCAGTACTTC
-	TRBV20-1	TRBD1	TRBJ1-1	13	CSPMDEGAPEAFF	TGCAGTCCGATGGATGAGGGGGCGCCTGAAGCTTTCTTT
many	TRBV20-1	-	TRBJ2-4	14	CSGAPGFDGNIQYF	TGCAGTGGGGCCCCTGGTTTTGATGGAAACATTCAGTACTTC
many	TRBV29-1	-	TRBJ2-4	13	CSVEDRAKNIQYF	TGCAGCGTTGAAGATCGGGCCAAAAACATTCAGTACTTC
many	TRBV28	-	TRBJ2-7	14	CASSFVGQDYEQYF	TGTGCCAGCAGTTTCGTGGGACAAGACTACGAGCAGTACTTC
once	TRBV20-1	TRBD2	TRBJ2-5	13	CSARGAGKDTQYF	TGCAGTGCCCGGGGAGCGGGGAAAGATACCCAGTACTTC
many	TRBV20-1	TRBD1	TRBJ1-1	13	CSASLPGGTEAFF	TGCAGTGCTAGTCTCCCAGGGGGCACTGAAGCTTTCTTT
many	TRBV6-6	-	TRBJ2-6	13	CASSWSGANVLTF	TGTGCCAGCAGCTGGTCTGGGGCCAACGTCCTGACTTTC
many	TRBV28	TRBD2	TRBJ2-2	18	CASSFRGLAVQNTGELFF	TGTGCCAGCAGTTTCCGGGGACTAGCGGTTCAGAACACCGGGGAGCTGTTTTTT